This TCR beta chain stems from a study of spatial heterogeneity in lung cancer. Study background: The study consistently detected more beta-chain than alpha-chain sequences. Study outcomes and limitations: There were more appearances of ubiquitous expanded tumor TCRs in blood at resection than at follow-up.

As for time point: sample taken at primary tumor resection. This clonotype was found a few times. Its antigen is unknown. MiXCR, applied by TCRdb to the 5' RACE reads, yields one record per CDR3 protein. The table shows about 92,000 distinct CDR3 sequences, with 10% to 15% occurring only once. V gave up 2 bases and J gave up 4 bases; unmatched junction bases: 4. This CDR3 is 15 amino acids long. The germline CDR1 and CDR2 sequences are SGHDN and FVKESK. The V gene is TRBV14, the J gene TRBJ2-7; 11 bases agree with TRBD2. The source material was PBMCs, sampled at surgery. This receptor was identified in a male donor with early-stage non-small cell lung cancer. The CDR3 sequence is CASSQLAGGRYEQYF. The CDR3, as DNA: TGTGCCAGCAGCCAACTAGCGGGGGGTAGATACGAGCAGTACTTC.